The rows below give T cell receptor beta chains drawn from one sample of a study of T cell repertoires in cytomegalovirus infection. TCRdb processed the reads anew with MiXCR; each CDR3 protein has one entry. Among hundreds of thousands of distinct CDR3 sequences listed, approximately 24% were seen once. The sequenced sample was CD8+ T cells from PBMCs. All receptors derive from a human donor in good health (CMV status not recorded). Some clones in this sample may be carry-over from other donors' samples. The conserved cysteine and the conserved F or W are not part of the CDR3 here.

V: TRBV6-6
CDR3: ASSYSLSRGVNTEAF

V: TRBV10-3
CDR3: AIRVSTLGYT

V: TRBV6-1
CDR3: ASSEGRTSNKNEQF

V: TRBV18
CDR3: ASSPSSGGATDTQY

V: TRBV28
CDR3: ACSLFPVNTGELF

V: TRBV15
CDR3: ATSTRDSQETQY

V: TRBV20-1
CDR3: SHGLAGLTDTQY

V: TRBV6-5
CDR3: ASSYSGGTTEAF

V: TRBV28
CDR3: ASSPRGLAYEQY

V: TRBV7-2
CDR3: ASSSRGFGYT

V: TRBV20-1
CDR3: SALFPGTPTGGYT

V: TRBV6-2/TRBV6-3
CDR3: ASRQFTDTQY

V: TRBV19
CDR3: ASNRGTGNTEAF

V: TRBV7-3
CDR3: ASSLTGLAEAF

V: TRBV4-1
CDR3: ASSFTHTSNQPQH

V: TRBV28
CDR3: ASSFAGGNGYT

V: TRBV6-5
CDR3: ASSTSGGAEDTQY

V: TRBV11-1
CDR3: ASSSTGTGAPNYGYT

V: TRBV28
CDR3: ASSFGGGATETQY

V: TRBV7-8
CDR3: ASSLLLGAGNNEQF

V: TRBV14
CDR3: ASSPRTVGYEQY

V: TRBV11-2
CDR3: ASSLEVGSSTDTQY

V: TRBV7-9
CDR3: ASSLAPEQPQH

V: TRBV14
CDR3: ASSQDLGGSGNEQF

V: TRBV7-2
CDR3: ASSLTQGFGPARQF

V: TRBV6-4
CDR3: ASSDGTGADTQY

V: TRBV10-3
CDR3: AISDSTAYEQY

V: TRBV20-1
CDR3: SARDKTGPYGYT

V: TRBV20-1
CDR3: SSYQAGGEETQY

V: TRBV7-6
CDR3: ASSLAWTGRIYNEQF

V: TRBV4-3
CDR3: ASSQGLAGGDTQY

V: TRBV6-8
CDR3: ASSYPRATGELF

V: TRBV7-6
CDR3: ASSPRAEPYGYT

V: TRBV6-8
CDR3: ASSYRGLAGSTDTQY

V: TRBV29-1
CDR3: SVEWVSTDTQY

V: TRBV15
CDR3: ATRTSGGLTDTQY

V: TRBV7-8
CDR3: ASSLANLAGDTTSTDTQY